The T cell receptor (beta chain) described here comes from a study of blood T cell repertoires in COVID-19. Turning to the study itself: The United States, Italy and Spain provided the acute and convalescent COVID-19 samples. T cells, B-cell-depleted T cells, or PBMCs supplied cDNA or gDNA.

V was cut by 8 bases and J by 2 bases, with 16 bases left in between. The CDR3 sequence is 14 residues long. Germline-derived CDR1 and CDR2 are SNHLY and FYNNEI. Repertoires were generated with immunoSEQ multiplex PCR, while TCRdb's copy carries only in-frame clones and drops some. The repertoire holds roughly 220,000 clones, with 70% to 90% as singletons. This clone was seen once. V usage is TRBV2 and J usage is TRBJ2-7; D perhaps matches TRBD1 (6 bases). Sequencing was performed on peripheral blood. This TCR was recovered from a man under 40 who had recovered from COVID-19. The CDR3 region has the DNA TGTGCCAGCGGAGAACAGGGATTGGCCTACGAGCAGTACTTC. Translating it yields CASGEQGLAYEQYF.